The present TCR beta chain was sequenced within a study of blood T cells in healthy people across ages. Study-wide points: Age advanced and TCR beta diversity per million T cells fell, roughly linearly.

V gave up 2 bases and J gave up 1 base, with 12 bases separating them. Per germline, CDR1 MGHRA and CDR2 YSYEKL. This CDR3 is 15 amino acids long. Only one count was recorded for this clonotype. What it binds is not known. The second PCR ran roughly 6 to 11 cycles with a sample-barcoded 5' primer and J-beta primers. Samples each returned at least 2.5 million CDR3-containing paired-end reads. TCRdb reprocessed the 5' RACE reads via MiXCR and lists one record per CDR3 protein. The repertoire holds about 1.5 million distinct CDR3 sequences, with 35% to 45% as singletons. This clonotype was sampled from a woman younger than 35 in good health. The chain joins TRBV4-1 to TRBJ2-7; D gene unclear. Sequenced sample: blood. The CDR3 loop is CASSQKVSESYEQYF. The CDR3 nucleotides are TGCGCCAGCAGCCAAAAAGTGTCCGAATCCTACGAGCAGTACTTC.